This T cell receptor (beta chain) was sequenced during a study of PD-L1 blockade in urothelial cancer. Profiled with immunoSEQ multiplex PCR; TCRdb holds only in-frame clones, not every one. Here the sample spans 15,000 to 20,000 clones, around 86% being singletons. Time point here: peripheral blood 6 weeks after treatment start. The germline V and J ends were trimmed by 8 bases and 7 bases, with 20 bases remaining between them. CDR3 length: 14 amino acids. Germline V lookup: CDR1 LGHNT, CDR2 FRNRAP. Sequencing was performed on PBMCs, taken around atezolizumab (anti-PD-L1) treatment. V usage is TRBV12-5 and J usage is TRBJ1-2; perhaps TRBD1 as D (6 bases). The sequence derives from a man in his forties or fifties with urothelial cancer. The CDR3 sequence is CASLHRVSVPGYTF. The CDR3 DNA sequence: TGTGCTAGTCTTCACAGGGTTAGTGTACCTGGCTACACCTTC.